These 18 T cell receptor beta chains were sequenced from one sample in a study of Ad26.COV2.S vaccination and SARS-CoV-2 variants. Repertoires were generated with immunoSEQ multiplex PCR, while TCRdb's copy carries only in-frame clones and drops some. The data hold about 400,000 clones, with approximately 89% observed a single time. Treatment of the sample: 15 to 20 received Ad26.COV2.S at low or high dose, single or two shots; five or six received placebo; per-sample allocation not given. Each sample was drawn 63 days after the first injection (of vaccine or placebo). The sample was peripheral blood, taken in a trial of Ad26.COV2.S vaccine versus placebo. The receptors here all came from a person between 18 and 60 years old who received the Ad26.COV2.S COVID-19 vaccine or a placebo.

With respect to this clone: The conserved phenylalanine or tryptophan normally closing the CDR3 is absent here, so this likely arose from a read error. The DNA is omitted, as the CDR3 cannot be located on it reliably, and the CDR3 follows TCRdb's listing. This CDR3 reads CASRTPGQGRT. The chain carries TRBV10-1 and TRBJ2-7; the listed D gene, TRBD1, was not tested against the DNA. Germline V gene lookup returns CDR1 WNHNN and CDR2 SYGVQD (reference sequence). The CDR3 sequence runs 11 residues, both termini included.

In this sample, this clone turned up once. The V call is TRBV7-9, the J call TRBJ1-1, with TRBD1 matching over 7 bases. V trimming: 7 bases; J trimming: 1 base; junction bases outside the gene matches: 6. The CDR3 is 14 amino acids. The germline gives CDR1 SEHNR, CDR2 FQNEAQ (reference sequence). The CDR3 nucleotides are TGTGCCAGCACCCCGGGACAGCCGAACACTGAAGCTTTCTTT. This translates into CASTPGQPNTEAFF.

The chain couples TRBV11-2 to TRBJ1-6, with D perhaps TRBD1 (5 bases). Trimming took off 5 bases at V and 6 bases at J, with 26 bases between the two ends. Germline CDR1 is SGHAT and CDR2 is FQNNGV. This CDR3 is built from 19 residues. CDR3 loop: CASSLRAPDIAGGNSPLHF. As DNA, the CDR3 is TGTGCCAGCAGCCTTCGAGCCCCGGACATTGCTGGCGGTAATTCACCCCTCCACTTT.

V is TRBV6-4 and J is TRBJ2-2, with 9 nucleotides matching TRBD1. J gave up 3 bases and V 4 bases, and 0 bases lay outside the gene matches. The CDR3 covers 14 residues. Looked up from germline, CDR1 is MRHNA and CDR2 is SNTAGT. As DNA, the CDR3 is TGTGCCAGCAGTGGGGACAGGGACACCGGGGAGCTGTTTTTT. The encoded protein is CASSGDRDTGELFF.

This sequence joins TRBV20-1 and TRBJ1-2, with unresolved D. From germline, CDR1 is DFQATT and CDR2 SNEGSKA (reference sequence). Trimming took off 4 bases at V and 4 bases at J, with 7 bases between the two ends. This CDR3 has 11 residues. The CDR3 sequence: CSATGLYGYTF. The CDR3 DNA reads TGCAGTGCTACCGGGCTCTATGGCTACACCTTC.

The rearrangement uses TRBV25-1 and TRBJ1-3, with TRBD1 matching over 7 bases. Germline-derived CDR1 and CDR2 are MGHDK and SYGVNS. The V segment lost 0 bases and the J segment 0 bases; nucleotides outside the gene matches: 2. The CDR3 spans 16 residues. The CDR3 DNA is TGTGCCAGCAGTGAATACGGGACAGTCTCTGGAAACACCATATATTTT. Protein product: CASSEYGTVSGNTIYF.

J is TRBJ2-7 and V is TRBV7-2; D remains unclear. The V gene lost 4 bases and the J gene lost 2 bases, with 6 bases spanning the gap. Germline values: CDR1 SGHTA, CDR2 FQGNSA. The CDR3 length is 12 residues. The CDR3 is CASSSGPYEQYF. CDR3 bases: TGTGCCAGCAGCTCAGGCCCCTACGAGCAGTACTTC.

The chain has TRBV18 and TRBJ2-3; D gene ambiguous. Trimming pared 2 bases from V and 0 bases from J, leaving 6 bases between. The CDR3 contains 14 residues. In germline, CDR1 is KGHSH, CDR2 LQKENI. The CDR3 DNA is TGTGCCAGCTCACCAAGGTCTAGCACAGATACGCAGTATTTT. The encoded protein is CASSPRSSTDTQYF.

The V gene is TRBV6-2 or TRBV6-3, the J gene TRBJ1-2; D unclear. The V gene's germline CDR1 is MNHEY and CDR2 SVGEGT. Trimming shortened V by 5 bases and J by 8 bases, and 9 bases separated the two germline ends. The CDR3 runs to 11 residues. CDR3 DNA sequence: TGTGCCAGCAGTCGCCAAGGGGGCTACACCTTC. It translates to CASSRQGGYTF.

This chain joins TRBV18 and TRBJ1-4; D may be TRBD1 (6 bases). The CDR3 consists of 14 residues. Trimming took 4 bases from V and 6 from J, leaving 12 bases between them. The germline V gene encodes CDR1 KGHSH and CDR2 LQKENI. The CDR3 region is CASSLRGLDEKLFF. In DNA form, the CDR3 reads TGTGCCAGCTCACTCAGGGGTCTAGATGAAAAACTGTTTTTT.

The CDR3 reads CASSPSSGRAWETQYF. Written as DNA, the CDR3 is TGTGCCAGCAGCCCATCTAGCGGGAGGGCCTGGGAGACCCAGTACTTC. The rearrangement uses TRBV3-1 (or the pseudogene TRBV3-2) and TRBJ2-5, with 12 bases that match TRBD2. V shed 4 bases and J 5 bases; nucleotides not matched to a gene: 8. The CDR3 totals 16 residues. The germline V gene encodes CDR1 LGHDT and CDR2 YNNKEL (reference sequence).

CDR3 amino acids: CASSATSGRAGETQYF. CDR3 sequence (DNA): TGTGCCAGCAGCGCAACTAGCGGGAGGGCCGGAGAGACCCAGTACTTC. The chain employs TRBV9 and TRBJ2-5; 13 positions agree with TRBD2. The CDR3 runs 16 residues. The V gene's germline CDR1 is SGDLS and CDR2 YYNGEE. Germline trimming cut 3 bases from V and 4 bases from J; bases unmatched to any gene: 6.

V usage is TRBV10-1 and J usage is TRBJ2-4; 10 nucleotides align to TRBD2. CDR3 size: 16 residues. V was clipped by 3 bases and J by 4 bases; unmatched bases: 6. The V gene's germline CDR1 is WNHNN and CDR2 SYGVQD (reference sequence). The CDR3 DNA follows: TGCGCCAGCAGTGAAGGACTAGCGGAGCCAAAAAACATTCAGTACTTC. Residues: CASSEGLAEPKNIQYF.

This chain uses TRBV19 with TRBJ1-4; D may be TRBD1 (6 bases). This CDR3 is 13 amino acids long. The V gene's germline CDR1 is LNHDA and CDR2 SQIVND (reference sequence). Trimming cost V 9 bases and J 0 bases, with 8 bases left between them. CDR3 in DNA: TGTGCCAGCCAGGGGACAACTAATGAAAAACTGTTTTTT. Translating it yields CASQGTTNEKLFF.

This rearrangement joins TRBV6-5 to TRBJ1-1; D call uncertain. Germline V CDR1 and CDR2: MNHEY, SVGAGI. The CDR3 extends over 11 amino acids. Trimming stripped 8 bases from V and 6 bases from J, with 10 bases between. The CDR3 DNA reads TGTGCCAGCTCCCGGGGAGCTGAAGCTTTCTTT. It codes for CASSRGAEAFF.

The chain employs TRBV27 and TRBJ2-7; D gene unclear. Germline assignment: CDR1 MNHEY and CDR2 SMNVEV (reference sequence). V gave up 4 bases and J gave up 0 bases, with 19 bases separating them. The CDR3 contains 17 residues. The CDR3 loop is CASSSYVVTGGSYEQYF. The CDR3 nucleotides read TGTGCCAGCAGTTCCTATGTGGTAACCGGCGGCTCCTACGAGCAGTACTTC.

This clone was picked up one time. The V call is TRBV28, the J call TRBJ2-5, with 12 bases matching TRBD2. CDR1 is MDHEN and CDR2 is SYDVKM in the germline V gene. Trimming cost V 8 bases and J 3 bases; bases outside gene matches: 13. The CDR3 loop spans 17 amino acids. CDR3 protein: CASHGPVLAGGEETQYF. CDR3 in DNA: TGTGCCAGCCATGGGCCCGTACTAGCGGGAGGAGAAGAGACCCAGTACTTC.

V is TRBV5-6 and J is TRBJ2-4, with D maybe TRBD2 (6 bases). Trimming shortened V by 1 base and J by 3 bases, and 11 bases separated the two germline ends. Germline V lookup: CDR1 SGHDT, CDR2 YYEEEE. This CDR3 comprises 15 residues. In DNA form, the CDR3 reads TGTGCCAGCAGCTTGATGGTAGCGGACAAAAACATTCAGTACTTC. Translation: CASSLMVADKNIQYF.